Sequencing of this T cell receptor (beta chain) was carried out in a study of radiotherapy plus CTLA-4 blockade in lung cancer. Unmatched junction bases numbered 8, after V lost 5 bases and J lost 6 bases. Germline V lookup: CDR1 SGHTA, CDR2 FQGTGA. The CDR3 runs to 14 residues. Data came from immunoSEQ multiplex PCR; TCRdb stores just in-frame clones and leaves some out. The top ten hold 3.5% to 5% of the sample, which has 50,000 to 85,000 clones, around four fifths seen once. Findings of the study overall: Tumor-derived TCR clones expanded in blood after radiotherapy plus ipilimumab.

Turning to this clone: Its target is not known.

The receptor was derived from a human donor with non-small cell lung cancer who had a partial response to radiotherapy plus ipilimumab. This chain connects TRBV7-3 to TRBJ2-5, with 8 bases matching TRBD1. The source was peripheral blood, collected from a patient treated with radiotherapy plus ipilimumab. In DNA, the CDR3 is TGTGCCAGCAGCCCGTTAGGACAGGGAAAGACCCAGTACTTC. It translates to CASSPLGQGKTQYF.